This T cell receptor beta chain comes out of a study of identical twins. General observations from the study: Its conclusions, products of cross-sectional statistical analysis, did not come from following the same donors.

Germline values: CDR1 DFQATT, CDR2 SNEGSKA (reference sequence). Germline trimming cut 1 base from V and 6 bases from J; bases unmatched to any gene: 6. This CDR3 is built from 15 residues. Every donor was a healthy Caucasian. On this clonotype itself: Its specificity is unknown.

Addition of a universal primer site occurred through template switching, and cDNA carried unique molecular identifiers. Each CDR3 protein is one row after TCRdb ran MiXCR on the 5' RACE reads. Of approximately 240,000 distinct CDR3 sequences detected, about an eighth appear once; the ten largest clones hold about 9%. This TCR was sampled from a woman between 18 and 30 years old in good health. This chain joins TRBV20-1 and TRBJ1-5, with 10 bases identical to TRBD1. Sequencing was performed on memory (CD45RO+) T cells sorted from blood. Written as DNA, the CDR3 is TGCAGTGCTAGAGGGGCCGGGACAGGGGTTCAGCCCCAGCATTTT. This encodes CSARGAGTGVQPQHF.